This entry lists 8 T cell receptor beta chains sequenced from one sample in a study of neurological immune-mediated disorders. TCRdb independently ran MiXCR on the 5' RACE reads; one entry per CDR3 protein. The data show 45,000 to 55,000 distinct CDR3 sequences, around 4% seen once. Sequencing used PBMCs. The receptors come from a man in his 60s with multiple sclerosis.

CDR3 coding DNA: TGTGCCAGCTCACCACTGGGGACTGAAGCTTTCTTT. It codes for CASSPLGTEAFF. The gene calls are TRBV18 and TRBJ1-1; D unclear. The ends were cut back, 1 base at V and 5 bases at J, with 5 bases in the middle. The CDR3 extends over 12 amino acids. Germline V lookup: CDR1 KGHSH, CDR2 LQKENI.

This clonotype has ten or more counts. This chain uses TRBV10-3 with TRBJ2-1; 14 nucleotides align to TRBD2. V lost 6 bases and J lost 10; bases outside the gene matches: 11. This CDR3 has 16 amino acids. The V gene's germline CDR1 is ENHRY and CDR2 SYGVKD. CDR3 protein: CAISPTSGRARREQFF. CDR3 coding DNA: TGTGCCATCAGCCCGACTAGCGGGAGGGCCCGAAGAGAGCAGTTCTTC.

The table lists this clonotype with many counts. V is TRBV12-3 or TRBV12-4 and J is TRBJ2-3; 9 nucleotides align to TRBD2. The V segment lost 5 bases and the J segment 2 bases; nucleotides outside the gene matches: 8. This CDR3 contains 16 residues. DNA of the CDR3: TGTGCCAGCAGTCAGACTAGCGGAGGAAACACAGATACGCAGTATTTT. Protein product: CASSQTSGGNTDTQYF.

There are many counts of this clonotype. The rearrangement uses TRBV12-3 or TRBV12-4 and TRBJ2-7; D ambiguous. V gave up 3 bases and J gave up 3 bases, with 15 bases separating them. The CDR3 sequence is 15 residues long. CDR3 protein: CASSLAWAGYYEQYF. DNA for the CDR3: TGTGCCAGCAGTTTGGCGTGGGCCGGATACTACGAGCAGTACTTC.

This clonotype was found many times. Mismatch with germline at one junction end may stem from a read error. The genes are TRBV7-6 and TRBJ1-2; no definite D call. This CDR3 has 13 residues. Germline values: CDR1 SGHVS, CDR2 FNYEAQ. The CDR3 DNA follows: TGTGCCAGCAGCTTAGTACCTCAGGAATTCCCAGCCTTC. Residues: CASSLVPQEFPAF.

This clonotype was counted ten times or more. CDR3 protein: CASSQDNFGSPYEQYF. The CDR3 bases are TGTGCCAGCAGCCAAGATAATTTCGGATCACCCTACGAGCAGTACTTC. The chain uses TRBV3-1 and TRBJ2-7; D not certain. The CDR3 contains 16 residues. With 0 bases removed from V and 2 bases from J, the gap between germline ends came to 14 bases. Germline loops: CDR1 LGHDT, CDR2 YNNKEL (reference sequence).

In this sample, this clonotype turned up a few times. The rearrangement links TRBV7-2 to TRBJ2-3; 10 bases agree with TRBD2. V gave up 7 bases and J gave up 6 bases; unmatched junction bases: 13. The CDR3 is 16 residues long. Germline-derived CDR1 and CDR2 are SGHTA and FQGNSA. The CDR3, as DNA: TGTGCCAGCACTCGCGGGGCTAGCGGGAGTGGGGATACGCAGTATTTT. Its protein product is CASTRGASGSGDTQYF.

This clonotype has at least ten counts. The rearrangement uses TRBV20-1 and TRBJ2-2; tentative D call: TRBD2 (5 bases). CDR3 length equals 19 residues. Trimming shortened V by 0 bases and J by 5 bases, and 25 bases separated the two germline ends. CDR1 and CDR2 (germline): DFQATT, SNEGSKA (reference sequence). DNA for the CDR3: TGCAGTGCTAGAGATCCGTGGAGTCGCGAGGGTGGGAAAACCGGGGAGCTGTTTTTT. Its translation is CSARDPWSREGGKTGELFF.